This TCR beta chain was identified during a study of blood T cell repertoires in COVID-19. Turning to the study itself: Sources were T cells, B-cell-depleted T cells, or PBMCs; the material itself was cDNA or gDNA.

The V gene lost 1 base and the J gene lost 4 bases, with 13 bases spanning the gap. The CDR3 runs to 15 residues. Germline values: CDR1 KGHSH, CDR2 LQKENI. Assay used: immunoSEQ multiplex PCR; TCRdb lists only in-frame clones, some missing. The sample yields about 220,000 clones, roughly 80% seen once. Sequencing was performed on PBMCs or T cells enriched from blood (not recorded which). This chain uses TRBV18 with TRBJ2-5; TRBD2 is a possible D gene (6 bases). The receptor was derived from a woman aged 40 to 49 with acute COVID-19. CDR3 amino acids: CASSPRGETLETQYF. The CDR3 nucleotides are TGTGCCAGCTCACCACGGGGGGAGACGCTAGAGACCCAGTACTTC.